The rows below give T cell receptor beta chains drawn from one sample of a study of shared clonotypes between healthy human individuals. Assay: immunoSEQ multiplex PCR; the TCRdb copy retains only in-frame clones and omits some. This sample has some 2.1 million clones, with over 85% found just once. The specimen sequenced was naive CD8+ T cells from PBMCs. The receptors stem from a man younger than 35 in good health. Some clones in this sample may be carry-over from other donors' samples. Both conserved end residues are part of each CDR3.

v_call: TRBV9
j_call: TRBJ1-3
cdr3_aa: CASSVSGHSGNTIYF

v_call: TRBV4-1
j_call: TRBJ2-7
cdr3_aa: CASSQETGLSYEQYF

v_call: TRBV7-2
j_call: TRBJ2-7
cdr3_aa: CASSLGFGQSSYEQYF

v_call: TRBV7-9
j_call: TRBJ2-5
cdr3_aa: CASSLGTGTEKETQYF

v_call: TRBV7-9
j_call: TRBJ2-3
cdr3_aa: CASSSRGSTDTQYF

v_call: TRBV29-1
j_call: TRBJ1-2
cdr3_aa: CSGAWSGGCTF

v_call: TRBV9
j_call: TRBJ2-3
cdr3_aa: CASSVATLVFTDTQYF

v_call: TRBV28
j_call: TRBJ2-7
cdr3_aa: CASSFGQGLSHEQYF

v_call: TRBV7-2
j_call: TRBJ2-2
cdr3_aa: CASSILAGGHGELFF

v_call: TRBV10-2
j_call: TRBJ2-7
cdr3_aa: CASDLPSTSGVYEQYF

v_call: TRBV27
j_call: TRBJ1-2
cdr3_aa: CASSFGQNYGYTF

v_call: TRBV28
j_call: TRBJ2-7
cdr3_aa: CASSHSRYEQYF

v_call: TRBV7-9
j_call: TRBJ2-7
cdr3_aa: CASSLGTGHGYEQYF

v_call: TRBV25-1
j_call: TRBJ2-3
cdr3_aa: CASIGREQPDTQYF

v_call: TRBV7-6
j_call: TRBJ2-7
cdr3_aa: CASSPETSGPFEQYF

v_call: TRBV25-1
j_call: TRBJ2-1
cdr3_aa: CASSEYMTGDEQFF

v_call: TRBV5-6
j_call: TRBJ2-5
cdr3_aa: CASSSRGTIQETQYF

v_call: TRBV11-2
j_call: TRBJ2-3
cdr3_aa: CASSPDRRTDTQYF

v_call: TRBV28
j_call: TRBJ2-6
cdr3_aa: CASSLSRQYSGANVLTF

v_call: TRBV4-3
j_call: TRBJ1-2
cdr3_aa: CASGNREEDGYTF

v_call: TRBV5-6
j_call: TRBJ1-5
cdr3_aa: CASSYLRGGGPQHF

v_call: TRBV5-5
j_call: TRBJ1-5
cdr3_aa: CASSLEHSRGSNQPQHF

v_call: TRBV5-4
j_call: TRBJ1-2
cdr3_aa: CASSPGGGGYGYTF

v_call: TRBV11-2
j_call: TRBJ2-7
cdr3_aa: CASSLEYGEVYEQYF

v_call: TRBV4-1
j_call: TRBJ1-2
cdr3_aa: CASSPGHNANYGYTF

v_call: TRBV6-6
j_call: TRBJ2-2
cdr3_aa: CASSYPGGNTGELFF

v_call: TRBV9
j_call: TRBJ2-1
cdr3_aa: CASSLSSESGSYNEQFF

v_call: TRBV7-3
j_call: TRBJ2-3
cdr3_aa: CASSLEQPTDTQYF

v_call: TRBV7-3
j_call: TRBJ2-5
cdr3_aa: CASSSGLAGGETQYF

v_call: TRBV7-9
j_call: TRBJ2-7
cdr3_aa: CASSLVGTEGDEQYF

v_call: TRBV9
j_call: TRBJ1-2
cdr3_aa: CASSHRTGVNYGYTF

v_call: TRBV5-1
j_call: TRBJ1-4
cdr3_aa: CASSPGGRGIEKLFF

v_call: TRBV18
j_call: TRBJ2-7
cdr3_aa: CASSPRDRVTTYEQYF

v_call: TRBV27
j_call: TRBJ2-1
cdr3_aa: CASSLLAGSSYNEQFF

v_call: TRBV19
j_call: TRBJ2-7
cdr3_aa: CASSLTGQAYEQYF

v_call: TRBV27
j_call: TRBJ2-6
cdr3_aa: CASSLMGGNSFSGANVLTF

v_call: TRBV27
j_call: TRBJ2-1
cdr3_aa: CASSQRYRDYLPNEQFF

v_call: TRBV7-9
j_call: TRBJ1-3
cdr3_aa: CASSLNARTPPNTIYF

v_call: TRBV30
j_call: TRBJ2-2
cdr3_aa: CAWTWTVNTGELFF

v_call: TRBV28
j_call: TRBJ2-7
cdr3_aa: CASSPRQGATYEQYF

v_call: TRBV21-1
j_call: TRBJ2-7
cdr3_aa: CASSFGTDSYEQYF

v_call: TRBV9
j_call: TRBJ1-2
cdr3_aa: CASSARWGDSTRPEINYGYTF

v_call: TRBV9
j_call: TRBJ2-3
cdr3_aa: CASSVVGSGRWADTQYF